A selection of T cell receptor beta chains follows, all from one sample in a study of blood T cells in healthy people across ages. TCRdb re-called the 5' RACE reads through MiXCR, storing one row per CDR3 protein. The sample has 1.5 million to 2 million distinct CDR3 sequences, less than 50% seen once. Sequenced input: blood. The receptors stem from a woman aged 40-49 years in good health. Each CDR3 is given with its conserved first and last residue. Fields, in order: J gene, clone size, V gene, D gene, CDR3 DNA, CDR3 protein. A D gene is named only where the DNA matches it firmly. The size field is filled for only some rows; it gives once, few, many or a size class.

TRBJ2-7 few TRBV5-1 TRBD1 TGCGCCAGCAGCACGGGACAGGGACTCTACGAGCAGTACTTC CASSTGQGLYEQYF
TRBJ1-1 NA TRBV7-9 NA TGTGCCAGCAGCTTAGAGATGGCGAGCACTGAAGCTTTCTTT CASSLEMASTEAFF
TRBJ2-7 NA TRBV27 TRBD1 TGTGCCAGCAGTCCCAGCCTGGGACAGGGCTACGAGCAGTACTTC CASSPSLGQGYEQYF
TRBJ2-1 NA TRBV29-1 NA TGCAGCGTTGAAGATCTGGACGGAGGGACCCAGTTCGGTGAGCAGTTCTTC CSVEDLDGGTQFGEQFF
TRBJ2-4 NA TRBV11-2 TRBD1 TGTGCCAGCAGCTTAGCGGACAGGGGGCCCAAAAACATTCAGTACTTC CASSLADRGPKNIQYF
TRBJ2-1 NA TRBV10-1 NA TGCGCCAGCAGTGAACCCGGGAACTCCTACGAGCAGTTCTTC CASSEPGNSYEQFF
TRBJ2-3 NA TRBV11-1 NA TGTGCCAGTACGTCCAGGGCCACAGATACGCAGTATTTT CASTSRATDTQYF
TRBJ2-7 NA TRBV13 NA TGTGCCAGCAGCGGGTTGTTTGGGTACGAGCAGTACTTC CASSGLFGYEQYF
TRBJ1-4 few TRBV12-3/TRBV12-4 NA TGTGCCAGCAGGGGGGGAACGTCTCCTAATGAAAAACTGTTTTTT CASRGGTSPNEKLFF
TRBJ2-5 NA TRBV11-2 TRBD2 TGTGCCAGCAGCGCCGGGGGGGCTTTGGAGACCCAGTACTTC CASSAGGALETQYF
TRBJ2-5 NA TRBV10-3 NA TGTGCCATCAGTGAGTCGGTCGGGAGTTTTGGGACCCAGTACTTC CAISESVGSFGTQYF
TRBJ2-1 NA TRBV12-3/TRBV12-4 NA TGTGCCAGCAGTTTGGCAGGCAGCTCCTACGAGCAGTTCTTC CASSLAGSSYEQFF
TRBJ1-6 few TRBV7-2 NA TGTGCCAGCAGCTCCCGACAGGCGACTAATTCACCCCTCCACTTT CASSSRQATNSPLHF
TRBJ2-1 NA TRBV3-1 NA TGTGCCAGCAGCCCAGATCCGGTAGCCAATGAGCAGTTCTTC CASSPDPVANEQFF
TRBJ2-1 NA TRBV12-3/TRBV12-4 NA TGTGCCAGCAGTTCACCGGACCCGAACAATGAGCAGTTCTTC CASSSPDPNNEQFF
TRBJ2-4 NA TRBV14 NA TGTGCCAGCAGCCAAGCCGTGGGGTCGAACATTCAGTACTTC CASSQAVGSNIQYF